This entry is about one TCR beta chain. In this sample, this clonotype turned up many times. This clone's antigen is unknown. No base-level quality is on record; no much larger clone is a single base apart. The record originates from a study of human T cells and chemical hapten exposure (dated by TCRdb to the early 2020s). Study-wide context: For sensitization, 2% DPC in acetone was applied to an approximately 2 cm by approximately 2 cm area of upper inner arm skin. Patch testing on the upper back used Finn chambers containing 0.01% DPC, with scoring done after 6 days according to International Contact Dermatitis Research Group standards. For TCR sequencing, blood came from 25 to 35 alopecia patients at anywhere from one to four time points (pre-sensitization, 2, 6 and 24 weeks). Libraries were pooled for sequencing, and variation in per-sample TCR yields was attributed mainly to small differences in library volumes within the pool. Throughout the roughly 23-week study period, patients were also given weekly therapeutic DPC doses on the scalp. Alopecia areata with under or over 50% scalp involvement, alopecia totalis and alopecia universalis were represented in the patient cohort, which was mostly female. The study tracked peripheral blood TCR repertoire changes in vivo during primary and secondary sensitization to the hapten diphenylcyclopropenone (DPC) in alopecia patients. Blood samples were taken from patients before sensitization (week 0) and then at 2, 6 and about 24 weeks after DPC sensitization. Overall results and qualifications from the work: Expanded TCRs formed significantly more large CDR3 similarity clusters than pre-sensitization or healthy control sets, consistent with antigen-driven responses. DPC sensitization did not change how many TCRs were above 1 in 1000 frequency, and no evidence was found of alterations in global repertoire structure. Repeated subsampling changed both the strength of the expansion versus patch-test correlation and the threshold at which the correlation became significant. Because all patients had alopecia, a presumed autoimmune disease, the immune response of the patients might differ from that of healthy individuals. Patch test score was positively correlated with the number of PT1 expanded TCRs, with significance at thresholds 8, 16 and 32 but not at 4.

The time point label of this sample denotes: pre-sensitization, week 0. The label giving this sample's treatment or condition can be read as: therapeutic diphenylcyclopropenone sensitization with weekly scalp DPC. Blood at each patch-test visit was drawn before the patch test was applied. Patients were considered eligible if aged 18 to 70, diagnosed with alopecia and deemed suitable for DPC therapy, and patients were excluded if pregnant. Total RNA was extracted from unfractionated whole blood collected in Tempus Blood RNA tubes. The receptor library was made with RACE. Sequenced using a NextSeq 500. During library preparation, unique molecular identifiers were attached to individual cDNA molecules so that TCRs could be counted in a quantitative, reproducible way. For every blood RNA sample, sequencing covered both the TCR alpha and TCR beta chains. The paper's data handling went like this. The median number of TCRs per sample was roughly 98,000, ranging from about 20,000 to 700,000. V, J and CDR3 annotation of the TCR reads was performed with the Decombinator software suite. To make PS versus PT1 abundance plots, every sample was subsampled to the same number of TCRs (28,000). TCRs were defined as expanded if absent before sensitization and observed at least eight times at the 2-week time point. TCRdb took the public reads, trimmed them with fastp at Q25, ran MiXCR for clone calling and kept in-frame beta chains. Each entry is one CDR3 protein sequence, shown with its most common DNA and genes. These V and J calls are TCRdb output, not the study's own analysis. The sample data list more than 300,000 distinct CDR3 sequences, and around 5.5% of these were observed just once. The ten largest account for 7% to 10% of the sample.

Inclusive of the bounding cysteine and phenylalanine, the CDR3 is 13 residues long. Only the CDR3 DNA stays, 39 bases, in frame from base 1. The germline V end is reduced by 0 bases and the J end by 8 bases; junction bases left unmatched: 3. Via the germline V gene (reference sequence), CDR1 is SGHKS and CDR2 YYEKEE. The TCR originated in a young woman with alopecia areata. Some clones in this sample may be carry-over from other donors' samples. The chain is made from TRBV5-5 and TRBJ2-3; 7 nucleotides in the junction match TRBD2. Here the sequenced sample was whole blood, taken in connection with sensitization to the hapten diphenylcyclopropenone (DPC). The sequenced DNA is TGTGCCAGCAGCTTGGTGGCTAGCGGTACGCAGTATTTT. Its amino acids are CASSLVASGTQYF.